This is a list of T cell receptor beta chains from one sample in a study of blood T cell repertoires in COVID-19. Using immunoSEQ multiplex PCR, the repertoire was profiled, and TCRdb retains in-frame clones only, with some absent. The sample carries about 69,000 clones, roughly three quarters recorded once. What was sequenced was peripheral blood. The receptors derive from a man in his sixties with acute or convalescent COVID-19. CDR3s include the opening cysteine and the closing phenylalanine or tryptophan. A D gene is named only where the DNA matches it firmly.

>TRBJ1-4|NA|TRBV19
CASSTQGRNEKLFF
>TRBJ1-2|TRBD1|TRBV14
CASSPQGDGYTF
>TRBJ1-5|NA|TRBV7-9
CASSLGAGLSNQPQHF
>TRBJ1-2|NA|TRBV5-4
CASSSWGGVHYGYTF
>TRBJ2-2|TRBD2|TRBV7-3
CASSSTGTSGVYGTGELFF
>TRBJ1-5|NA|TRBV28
CASRTGNRNQPQHF
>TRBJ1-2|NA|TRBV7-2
CASSPLNGYTF
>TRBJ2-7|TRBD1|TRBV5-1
CASSLGWGVAPGQGTYEQYF
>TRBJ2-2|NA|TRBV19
CASSIWGVKKGTGELFF
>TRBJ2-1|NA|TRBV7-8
CASRGGGAKNEQFF
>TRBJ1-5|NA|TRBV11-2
CASSAGTFNQPQHF
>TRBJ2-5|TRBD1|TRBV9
CASSVGDRDLGTQYF
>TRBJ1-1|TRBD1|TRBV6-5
CASKKTGLNTEAFF
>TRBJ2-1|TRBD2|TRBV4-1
CASTLAGGNNEQFF
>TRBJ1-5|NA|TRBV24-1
CATSAAFSGGQPQHF
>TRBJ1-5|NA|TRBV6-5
CASSYRGGLGQPQHF
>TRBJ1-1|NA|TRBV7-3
CASSLRAAGVNTEAFF
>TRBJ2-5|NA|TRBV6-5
CASSYSGGRQETQYF
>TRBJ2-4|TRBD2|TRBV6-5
CASSYGGGAKNIQYF
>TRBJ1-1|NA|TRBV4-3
CASSQEEGERTEAFF
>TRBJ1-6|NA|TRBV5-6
CASSFQGMGSRALHF
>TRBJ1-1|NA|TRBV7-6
CASSVRDLNTEAFF
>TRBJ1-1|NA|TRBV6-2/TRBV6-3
CASSWMRTVNTEAFF
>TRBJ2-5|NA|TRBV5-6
CASSLLQNFQETQYF
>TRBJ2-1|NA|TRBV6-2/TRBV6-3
CASSKTGISYNEQFF
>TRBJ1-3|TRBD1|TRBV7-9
CASSRQGGAGNTIYF
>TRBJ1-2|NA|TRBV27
CASSPQDRTYGYTF
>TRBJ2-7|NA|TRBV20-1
CSARAGTVKYF
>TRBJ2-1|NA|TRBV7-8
CASSLARVWSYNEQFF
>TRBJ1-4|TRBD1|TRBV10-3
CAISESGQGRKLFF
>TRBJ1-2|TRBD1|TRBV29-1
CSALDRGPGYTF
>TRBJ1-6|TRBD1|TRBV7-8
CASSRQDRGLSPLHF
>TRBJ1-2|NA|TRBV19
CASSTGMSYGYTF
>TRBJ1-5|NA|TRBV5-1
CASRYDRNSNQPQHF
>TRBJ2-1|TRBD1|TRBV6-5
CASSYPGTGRYNEQFF
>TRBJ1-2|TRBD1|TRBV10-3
CAIQTGQGAINYGYTF
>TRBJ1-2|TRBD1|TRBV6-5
CASSTKTGAGYGYTF
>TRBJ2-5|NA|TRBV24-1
CATSALFPNPETQYF
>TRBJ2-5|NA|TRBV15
CATSARGSETQYF
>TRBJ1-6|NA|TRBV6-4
CASSARRGNSPLHF
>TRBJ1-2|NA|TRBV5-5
CASSPQTNYGYTF
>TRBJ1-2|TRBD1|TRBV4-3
CASSITGAHYGYTF
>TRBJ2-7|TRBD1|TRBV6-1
CASSERGQGDSEQYF
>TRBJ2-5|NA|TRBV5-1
CASSTDGKETQYF
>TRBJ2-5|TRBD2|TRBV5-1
CASSVAGVQETQYF